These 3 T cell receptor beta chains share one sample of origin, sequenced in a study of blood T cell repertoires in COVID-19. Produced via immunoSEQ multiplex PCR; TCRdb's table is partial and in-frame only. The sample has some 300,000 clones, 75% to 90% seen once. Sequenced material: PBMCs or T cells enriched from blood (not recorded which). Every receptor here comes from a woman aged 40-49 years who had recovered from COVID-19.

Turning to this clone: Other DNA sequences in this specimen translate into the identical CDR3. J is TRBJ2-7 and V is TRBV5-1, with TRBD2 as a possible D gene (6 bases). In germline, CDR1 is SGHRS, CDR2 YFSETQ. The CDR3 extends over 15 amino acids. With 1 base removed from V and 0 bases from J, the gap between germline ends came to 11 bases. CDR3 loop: CASSLLDGSSYEQYF. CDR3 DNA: TGCGCCAGCAGCTTGTTGGACGGGAGCTCCTACGAGCAGTACTTC.

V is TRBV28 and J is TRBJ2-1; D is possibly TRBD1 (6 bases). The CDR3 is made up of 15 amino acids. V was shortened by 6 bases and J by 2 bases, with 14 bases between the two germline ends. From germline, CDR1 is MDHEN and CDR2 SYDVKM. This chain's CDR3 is CASRLGQTAYNEQFF. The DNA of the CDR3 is TGTGCCAGCAGACTGGGACAAACCGCCTACAATGAGCAGTTCTTC.

CDR3 bases: TGTGCCAGCAGCCTCACCCTGGACAGGTCCTTATATGGCTACACCTTC. It specifies CASSLTLDRSLYGYTF. The chain couples TRBV6-2 or TRBV6-3 to TRBJ1-2; 7 positions agree with TRBD1. The J segment lost 5 bases and the V segment lost 6 bases, leaving 15 bases of the junction unmatched. This CDR3 spans 16 amino acids. Germline V gene data show CDR1 as MNHEY and CDR2 as SVGEGT.